A single sample is the source of the 14 T cell receptor beta chains below, sequenced in a study of T cell responses to AZD1222 COVID-19 vaccine. Using immunoSEQ multiplex PCR, the repertoire was profiled, and TCRdb retains in-frame clones only, with some absent. The sample lists 150,000 or so clones, approximately 91% occurring once. This specimen consisted of peripheral blood, obtained 28 days after the second AZD1222 dose. Every receptor here comes from an adult who received the AZD1222 COVID-19 vaccine.

V gene TRBV5-6 combines with J gene TRBJ2-3; unclear D gene. Trimming removed 5 bases from V and 1 base from J, with 11 bases in between. The germline CDR1 and CDR2 sequences are SGHDT and YYEEEE. CDR3 length: 14 residues. The CDR3 coding sequence is TGTGCCAGCAGTGGTCCCCGGGGCACAGATACGCAGTATTTT. Amino acids: CASSGPRGTDTQYF.

The chain has TRBV6-5 and TRBJ1-3; D is unclear. This CDR3 is 14 amino acids long. Trimming took 8 bases from V and 0 from J, leaving 11 bases between them. CDR1 is MNHEY, CDR2 SVGAGI, per germline. For the CDR3, the DNA is TGTGCCAGCGGTACACCGAGCTCTGGAAACACCATATATTTT. It codes for CASGTPSSGNTIYF.

This chain uses TRBV2 with TRBJ1-6; 11 bases fit TRBD1. V trimming: 10 bases; J trimming: 14 bases; junction bases outside the gene matches: 19. Germline CDR1 SNHLY, CDR2 FYNNEI. The CDR3 has 16 amino acids. CDR3 loop: CATLPGTGGRIQTLHF. In nucleotides, the CDR3 is TGTGCCACCCTCCCGGGGACAGGGGGTAGAATTCAGACCCTCCACTTT.

This clone was seen just once. The chain carries TRBV6-1 and TRBJ1-2, with TRBD1 identical over 7 bases. Unmatched junction bases numbered 11, after V lost 2 bases and J lost 2 bases. The CDR3 has 17 residues. Looked up from germline, CDR1 is MNHNS and CDR2 is SASEGT. CDR3 sequence (DNA): TGTGCCAGCAGTGAAATCCGGACAGGAAAACTCAACTATGGCTACACCTTC. Protein product: CASSEIRTGKLNYGYTF.

Concerning this clone: Different DNA sequences within this sample yield the same CDR3. V gene TRBV3-1 (or the pseudogene TRBV3-2) combines with J gene TRBJ1-1; D is unclear. Trimming pared 5 bases from V and 1 base from J, leaving 8 bases between. The germline gives CDR1 LGHDT, CDR2 YNNKEL (reference sequence). The CDR3 is made up of 13 amino acids. The CDR3 DNA reads TGTGCCAGCAGCGCCCGGGGGAACACTGAAGCTTTCTTT. This encodes CASSARGNTEAFF.

The chain recombines TRBV6-1 with TRBJ2-7; 14 bases align to TRBD2. Trimming removed 1 base from V and 1 base from J; junction bases left unmatched: 3. Germline V gene sequence: CDR1 MNHNS, CDR2 SASEGT. The CDR3 is 17 residues long. CDR3 sequence: CASSEGLAGGRSYEQYF. The DNA for the CDR3 is TGTGCCAGCAGTGAAGGACTAGCGGGAGGGCGGTCCTACGAGCAGTACTTC.

V and J are TRBV30 and TRBJ1-5; 7 bases agree with TRBD1. This CDR3 has 13 residues. The trim removed 5 bases at V and 4 bases at J, leaving 5 bases unmatched. Germline CDR1 and CDR2: GTSNPN and SVGIG (reference sequence). The CDR3 protein is CAWSTGLNQPQHF. CDR3 DNA: TGTGCCTGGTCGACAGGGCTTAATCAGCCCCAGCATTTT.

The chain uses TRBV11-2 and TRBJ2-2; D is unresolved. CDR1 SGHAT and CDR2 FQNNGV come from the germline V gene. V dropped 0 bases and J dropped 6 bases, with 5 bases sitting between them. The CDR3 runs to 13 residues. The CDR3 DNA reads as TGTGCCAGCAGCTTAGAGTCCTCCGGGGAGCTGTTTTTT. Its translation is CASSLESSGELFF.

The chain has TRBV29-1 and TRBJ2-3; no reliable D call. This CDR3 has 12 amino acids. V was cut by 6 bases and J by 3 bases, with 10 bases left in between. Per the germline V gene, CDR1 is SQVTM and CDR2 is ANQGSEA. The CDR3 coding sequence is TGCAGCGTACCGGGCCCGACAGATACGCAGTATTTT. Amino acids: CSVPGPTDTQYF.

The J gene is TRBJ2-7, the V gene TRBV14, with TRBD1 matching over 8 bases. This CDR3 contains 15 residues. J gave up 3 bases and V 4 bases, and 8 bases lay outside the gene matches. Looked up from germline, CDR1 is SGHDN and CDR2 is FVKESK. The CDR3 coding sequence is TGTGCCAGCAGCCGATCGGACAGGGAGATCTACGAGCAGTACTTC. This codes for CASSRSDREIYEQYF.

The chain employs TRBV5-4 and TRBJ2-2; 9 positions match TRBD2. Germline CDR1 SGHNT, CDR2 YYREEE (reference sequence). This CDR3 comprises 18 residues. J was trimmed by 7 bases and V by 0 bases; bases with no gene match: 13. CDR3 coding DNA: TGTGCCAGCAGCTTGGATAAAGGACTAGCGAGGTTTATCGGGGAGCTGTTTTTT. This sequence encodes CASSLDKGLARFIGELFF. Combining the CDR3 with reference TRBV5-4 and TRBJ2-2 gives the whole variable domain ETGVTQSPTHLIKTRGQQVTLRCSSQSGHNTVSWYQQALGQGPQFIFQYYREEENGRGNFPPRFSGLQFPNYSSELNVNALELDDSALYLCASSLDKGLARFIGELFFGEGSRLTVL.

This chain links TRBV19 with TRBJ2-6; D may be TRBD1 (7 bases). V was clipped by 3 bases and J by 3 bases, with 21 bases between them. The CDR3 spans 19 residues. Germline V gene lookup returns CDR1 LNHDA and CDR2 SQIVND (reference sequence). The CDR3 DNA reads as TGTGCCAGTAGTATTTATGGTAAAGGGGGCGGGGTTGGGGCCAACGTCCTGACTTTC. This encodes CASSIYGKGGGVGANVLTF.

The rearrangement joins TRBV5-8 to TRBJ1-6; 7 positions match TRBD1. V shed 1 base, J shed 10 bases, and the junction held 5 bases outside the gene matches. The germline gives CDR1 SGHTS, CDR2 YDEGEE. The CDR3 is made up of 14 amino acids. The CDR3 region is CASSLLGGGSPLHF. The CDR3 nucleotides are TGTGCCAGCAGCTTGTTAGGGGGCGGATCACCCCTCCACTTT.

The J gene is TRBJ1-3, the V gene TRBV5-6; no clear D. The CDR3 extends over 17 amino acids. Trimming shortened V by 1 base and J by 0 bases, and 14 bases separated the two germline ends. Germline CDR1 and CDR2: SGHDT and YYEEEE. CDR3 sequence (DNA): TGTGCCAGCAGCTTGCCATTGGACCCCTTCTCTGGAAACACCATATATTTT. Encoded protein: CASSLPLDPFSGNTIYF.